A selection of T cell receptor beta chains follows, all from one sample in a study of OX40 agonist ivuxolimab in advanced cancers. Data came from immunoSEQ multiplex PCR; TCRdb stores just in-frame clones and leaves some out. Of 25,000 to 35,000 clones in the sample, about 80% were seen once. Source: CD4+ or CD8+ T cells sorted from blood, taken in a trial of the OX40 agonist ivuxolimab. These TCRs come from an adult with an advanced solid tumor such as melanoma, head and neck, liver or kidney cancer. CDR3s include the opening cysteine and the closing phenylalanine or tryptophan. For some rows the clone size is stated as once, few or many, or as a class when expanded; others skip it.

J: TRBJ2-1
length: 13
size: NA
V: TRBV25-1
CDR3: CASTGQVYNEQFF

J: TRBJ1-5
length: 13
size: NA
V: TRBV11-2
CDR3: CASSGQENQPQHF

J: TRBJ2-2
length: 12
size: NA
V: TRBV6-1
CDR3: CASSTLTGELFF

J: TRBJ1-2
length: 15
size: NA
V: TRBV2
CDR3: CASSEGDAIRNGYTF

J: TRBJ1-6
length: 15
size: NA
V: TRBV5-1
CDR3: CASSLGGQGNSPLHF

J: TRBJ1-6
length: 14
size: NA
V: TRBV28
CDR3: CASADSEGRSPLHF

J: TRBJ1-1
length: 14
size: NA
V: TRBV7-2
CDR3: CASSPQGAVTEAFF

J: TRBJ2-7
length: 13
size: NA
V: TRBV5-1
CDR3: CASSLGQGGEQYF

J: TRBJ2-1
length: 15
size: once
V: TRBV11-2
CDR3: CASSLVPSEYNEQFF

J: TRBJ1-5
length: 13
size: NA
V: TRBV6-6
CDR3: CASSDRGNQPQHF

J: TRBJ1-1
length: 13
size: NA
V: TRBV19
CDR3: CASRRQGVTEAFF

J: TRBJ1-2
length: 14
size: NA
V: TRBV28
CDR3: CASSSTHRTGGYTF

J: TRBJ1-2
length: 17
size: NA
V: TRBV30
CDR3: CAWSVRAGTGYRYGYTF

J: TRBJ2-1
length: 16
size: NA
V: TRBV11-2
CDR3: CASSSPRQGSYNEQFF

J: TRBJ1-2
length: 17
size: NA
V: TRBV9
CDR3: CASSAGLRDQGIFGYTF

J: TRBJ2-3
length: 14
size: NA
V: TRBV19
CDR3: CASGGGHPTDTQYF

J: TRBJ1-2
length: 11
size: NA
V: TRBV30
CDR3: CAWSQGLGYTF

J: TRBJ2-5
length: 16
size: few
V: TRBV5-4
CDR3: CASSLVGGAVQETQYF

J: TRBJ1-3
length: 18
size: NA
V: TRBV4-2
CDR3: CASSQAGGGSYSGNTIYF

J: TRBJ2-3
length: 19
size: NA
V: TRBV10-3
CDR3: CAISESTRTSGLWLDTQYF

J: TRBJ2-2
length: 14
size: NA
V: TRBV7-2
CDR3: CASSYVLGAGELFF

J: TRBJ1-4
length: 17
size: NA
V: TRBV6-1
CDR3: CASSEYPRGHINEKLFF

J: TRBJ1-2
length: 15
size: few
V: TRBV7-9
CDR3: CASSQPDAPGRGYTF

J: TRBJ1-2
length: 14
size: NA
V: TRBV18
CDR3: CASLRGGSGYGYTF

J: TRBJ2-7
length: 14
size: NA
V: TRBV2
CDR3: CASSSGHSYYEQYF

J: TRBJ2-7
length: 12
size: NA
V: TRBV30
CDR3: CAWSQGSYEQYF

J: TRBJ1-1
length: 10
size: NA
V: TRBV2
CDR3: CASSEISAFF

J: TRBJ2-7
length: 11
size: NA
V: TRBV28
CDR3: CASSLGYEQYF

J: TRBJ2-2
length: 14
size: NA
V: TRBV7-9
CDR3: CASSLGQNTGELFF

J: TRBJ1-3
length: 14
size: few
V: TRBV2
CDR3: CATIGDLSGNTIYF

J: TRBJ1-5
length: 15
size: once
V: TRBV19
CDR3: CASSTQFTVNQPQHF